Following are 21 T cell receptor beta chains from one sample sequenced in a study of response to subunit inactivated influenza vaccine. TCRdb processed the RT-PCR reads anew with MiXCR; each CDR3 protein has one entry. The data hold roughly 650,000 distinct CDR3 sequences, with approximately 14% observed a single time. The input for sequencing was PBMCs from blood, taken approximately 15 days before vaccination. The origin of the receptors is a man aged 50-59 years who received an inactivated influenza vaccine.

The CDR3: CSAGERRVNTEAFF. The CDR3 nucleotides read TGCAGTGCAGGCGAGAGGCGGGTTAACACTGAAGCTTTCTTT. The chain recombines TRBV20-1 with TRBJ1-1; D not certain. The CDR3 spans 14 residues. The ends were cut back, 6 bases at V and 2 bases at J, with 16 bases in the middle. The germline V gene encodes CDR1 DFQATT and CDR2 SNEGSKA (reference sequence).

This clonotype was seen a handful of times. The rearrangement links TRBV9 to TRBJ2-7; D not resolved. Germline V CDR1 and CDR2: SGDLS, YYNGEE. The CDR3 covers 14 residues. V was clipped by 3 bases and J by 4 bases, with 14 bases between them. CDR3 amino acids: CASSGSSALYEQYF. CDR3 coding DNA: TGTGCCAGCAGCGGGTCTTCAGCACTTTACGAGCAGTACTTC.

The V and J genes are TRBV5-6 and TRBJ2-7; no firm D call. Looked up from germline, CDR1 is SGHDT and CDR2 is YYEEEE. The CDR3 runs to 12 residues. V dropped 4 bases and J dropped 4 bases, with 9 bases sitting between them. The CDR3 protein is CASSKIGYEQYF. CDR3 DNA sequence: TGTGCCAGCAGCAAGATCGGTTACGAGCAGTACTTC.

The genes are TRBV7-3 and TRBJ2-1, with D possibly being TRBD1 or TRBD2 (5 bases each). Trimming took 2 bases from V and 6 from J, leaving 11 bases between them. Germline CDR1 reads SGHTA; CDR2 reads FQGTGA. This CDR3 has 14 amino acids. CDR3 nucleotides: TGTGCCAGCAGCTTATCAAGGGACGGCAATGAGCAGTTCTTC. Translating gives CASSLSRDGNEQFF.

The genes are TRBV20-1 and TRBJ2-5; 8 bases match TRBD2. The V gene's germline CDR1 is DFQATT and CDR2 SNEGSKA (reference sequence). With V trimmed by 0 bases and J by 1 base, 4 bases remained unmatched. The CDR3 runs to 15 residues. The CDR3 here is CSARDERGLQETQYF. The CDR3, as DNA: TGCAGTGCTAGAGATGAGCGGGGGCTCCAAGAGACCCAGTACTTC.

This clonotype was seen more than once but under ten times. This chain connects TRBV12-3 or TRBV12-4 to TRBJ2-1; the D gene could be TRBD1 or TRBD2 (6 bases each). V was shortened by 2 bases and J by 13 bases, with 12 bases between the two germline ends. The CDR3 loop spans 12 amino acids. The CDR3 nucleotides read TGTGCCAGCAGTTTAAAGGGGGGCGAACAGTTCTTC. It yields the protein CASSLKGGEQFF.

This clonotype has just a few counts. The chain combines TRBV15 with TRBJ2-5, with D tentatively TRBD1 or TRBD2 (5 bases each). Deletions cut 3 bases from V and 4 bases from J, with 15 bases between. The CDR3 is made up of 15 amino acids. CDR1 and CDR2 from the germline V gene are LNHNV and YYDKDF (reference sequence). The CDR3 sequence: CATSRDIPGPETQYF. The CDR3 coding sequence is TGTGCCACCAGCAGGGACATCCCGGGACCAGAGACCCAGTACTTC.

This chain joins TRBV7-9 and TRBJ2-7; a possible D gene is TRBD1 (6 bases). CDR3 length equals 14 residues. Germline-derived CDR1 and CDR2 are SEHNR and FQNEAQ (reference sequence). The V end lost 5 bases, the J end lost 2 bases, and 13 bases lay between the germline ends. CDR3 region: CASSPDRWAYEQYF. CDR3 in DNA: TGTGCCAGCAGCCCCGACAGGTGGGCCTACGAGCAGTACTTC.

The V call is TRBV4-1, the J call TRBJ1-1; 10 nucleotides align to TRBD1. V was pared by 4 bases and J by 5 bases, with 7 bases of the junction left unmatched. The CDR3 spans 15 residues. Germline V CDR1 and CDR2: MGHRA, YSYEKL. CDR3 region: CASSRMTGGWTEAFF. For the CDR3, the DNA is TGCGCCAGCAGCCGAATGACAGGGGGCTGGACTGAAGCTTTCTTT.

There are a few counts of this clonotype. V is TRBV5-1 and J is TRBJ2-5, with D unresolved. CDR1 is SGHRS and CDR2 is YFSETQ in the germline V gene. This CDR3 is 14 amino acids long. Trimming pared 1 base from V and 0 bases from J, leaving 7 bases between. The chain's CDR3 is CASSLRPNQETQYF. CDR3 nucleotide sequence: TGCGCCAGCAGCTTGAGGCCAAACCAAGAGACCCAGTACTTC.

This chain joins TRBV19 and TRBJ2-1; possible D gene TRBD1, 5 bases. CDR3 size: 16 residues. From germline, CDR1 is LNHDA and CDR2 SQIVND (reference sequence). Trimming pared 1 base from V and 4 bases from J, leaving 14 bases between. Here the CDR3 DNA reads TGTGCCAGTAGTATAGTCGGCAAGGGGCTTTACAATGAGCAGTTCTTC. It codes for CASSIVGKGLYNEQFF.

The CDR3 loop is CASSLGPAGGPLINEQFF. The CDR3 region has the DNA TGTGCCAGCAGCTTAGGGCCAGCGGGAGGGCCATTGATCAATGAGCAGTTCTTC. The rearrangement joins TRBV7-2 to TRBJ2-1; 10 nucleotides line up with TRBD2. Germline V gene data show CDR1 as SGHTA and CDR2 as FQGNSA. Trimming cost V 1 base and J 6 bases; bases outside gene matches: 12. The CDR3 covers 18 residues.

This chain uses TRBV5-1 with TRBJ2-3, with D possibly called TRBD1 or TRBD2 (5 bases each). CDR3 length equals 15 residues. Trimming pared 4 bases from V and 1 base from J, leaving 13 bases between. CDR1 and CDR2 from the germline V gene are SGHRS and YFSETQ. CDR3: CASSQLGEGTDTQYF. The CDR3 nucleotides are TGCGCCAGCAGCCAGCTGGGGGAAGGCACAGATACGCAGTATTTT.

This clonotype appeared many times. This chain connects TRBV6-1 to TRBJ2-6; D perhaps matches TRBD1 (6 bases). The V gene's germline CDR1 is MNHNS and CDR2 SASEGT. The CDR3 is made up of 16 amino acids. The V and J ends lost 10 bases and 0 bases respectively, with 16 bases between them. The CDR3 DNA sequence: TGTGCCACCACGGGACACCTGGCCTCTGGGGCCAACGTCCTGACTTTC. Translating it yields CATTGHLASGANVLTF.

The J gene is TRBJ1-6, the V gene TRBV24-1; D remains ambiguous. V gave up 4 bases and J gave up 5 bases, with 5 bases separating them. Germline loops: CDR1 KGHDR, CDR2 SFDVKD. This CDR3 is built from 13 residues. CDR3 region: CATSETNNSPLHF. The DNA for the CDR3 is TGTGCCACCAGTGAGACGAATAATTCACCCCTCCACTTT.

The rearrangement joins TRBV6-1 to TRBJ2-1; no definite D call. The CDR3 has 14 residues. Per the germline V gene, CDR1 is MNHNS and CDR2 is SASEGT. V shed 6 bases and J shed 9 bases, with 18 bases lying between them. The CDR3 sequence is CASSPQVAWGEQFF. CDR3 nucleotide sequence: TGTGCCAGCAGCCCCCAGGTAGCCTGGGGTGAGCAGTTCTTC.

The rearrangement joins TRBV11-3 to TRBJ2-2, with 8 nucleotides matching TRBD1. CDR1 and CDR2 from the germline V gene are SGHNT and YENEEA. The length of the CDR3 is 16 residues. J was trimmed by 5 bases and V by 4 bases; bases with no gene match: 9. The CDR3 reads CASSSGKTGVTGELFF. DNA for the CDR3: TGTGCCAGCAGCTCAGGAAAGACAGGGGTAACCGGGGAGCTGTTTTTT.

The gene calls are TRBV14 and TRBJ2-1; TRBD2 matches at 11 bases. Trimming took 0 bases from V and 5 from J; bases not matched to a gene: 6. Per the germline V gene, CDR1 is SGHDN and CDR2 is FVKESK. There are 17 residues in the CDR3. The CDR3 here is CASSQDRMTSGDNEQFF. The CDR3 region has the DNA TGTGCCAGCAGCCAAGATCGGATGACTAGCGGGGACAATGAGCAGTTCTTC.

CDR3 in DNA: TGTGCCAGCAGCTTAGAATGGGGGGACCCCTACGAGCAGTACTTC. It translates to CASSLEWGDPYEQYF. The chain joins TRBV11-2 to TRBJ2-7, with D tentatively TRBD2 (6 bases). Between the trimmed V and J ends, which lost 0 bases and 2 bases, there was a span of 11 bases. Germline V lookup: CDR1 SGHAT, CDR2 FQNNGV. The CDR3 length is 15 residues.

The J gene is TRBJ2-5, the V gene TRBV2, with D uncertain. Trimming removed 11 bases at V and 3 bases at J, with 19 bases between. Germline CDR1 and CDR2: SNHLY and FYNNEI. The CDR3 is made up of 14 amino acids. CDR3 bases: TGTGCCTCCAGTGATTTGGCAGGAGAAGAGACCCAGTACTTC. Amino acids: CASSDLAGEETQYF.

This clonotype has at least ten counts. V and J are TRBV3-1 and TRBJ1-1, with a tentative D call TRBD1 (5 bases). The CDR3 is 13 amino acids. With 0 bases removed from V and 5 bases from J, the gap between germline ends came to 7 bases. The germline CDR1 and CDR2 sequences are LGHDT and YNNKEL (reference sequence). The CDR3 loop reads CASSQDRVTEAFF. The DNA of the CDR3 is TGTGCCAGCAGCCAAGACAGGGTGACTGAAGCTTTCTTT.